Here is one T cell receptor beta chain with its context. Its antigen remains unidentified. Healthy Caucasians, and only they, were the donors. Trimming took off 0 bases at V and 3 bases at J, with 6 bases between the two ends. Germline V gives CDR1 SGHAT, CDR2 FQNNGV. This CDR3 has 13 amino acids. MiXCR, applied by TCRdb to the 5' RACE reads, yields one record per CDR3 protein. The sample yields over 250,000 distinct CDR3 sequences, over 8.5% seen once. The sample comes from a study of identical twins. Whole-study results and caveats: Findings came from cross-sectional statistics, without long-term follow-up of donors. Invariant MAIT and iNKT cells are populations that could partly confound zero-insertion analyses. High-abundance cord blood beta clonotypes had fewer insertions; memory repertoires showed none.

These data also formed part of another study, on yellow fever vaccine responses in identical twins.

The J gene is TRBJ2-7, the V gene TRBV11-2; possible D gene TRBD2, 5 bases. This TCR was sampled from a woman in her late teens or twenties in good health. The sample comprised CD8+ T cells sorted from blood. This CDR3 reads CASSLDGNYEQYF. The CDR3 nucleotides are TGTGCCAGCAGCTTAGACGGGAACTACGAGCAGTACTTC.